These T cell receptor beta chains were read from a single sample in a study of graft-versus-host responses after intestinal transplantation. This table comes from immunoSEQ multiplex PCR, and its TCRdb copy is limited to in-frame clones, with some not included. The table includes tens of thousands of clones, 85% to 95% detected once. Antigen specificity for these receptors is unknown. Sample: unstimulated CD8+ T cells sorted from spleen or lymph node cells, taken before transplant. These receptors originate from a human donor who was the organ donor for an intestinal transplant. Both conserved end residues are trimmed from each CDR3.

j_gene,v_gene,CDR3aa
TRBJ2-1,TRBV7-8,ASSELAGLAAEQF
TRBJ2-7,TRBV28,ASSKDTYEQY
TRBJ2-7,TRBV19,ASSPRPSTYEQY
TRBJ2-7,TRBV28,ASTGGSLPYEQY
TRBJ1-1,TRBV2,ASSRDFLEAF
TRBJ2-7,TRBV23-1,ASSHPGRGNYEQY
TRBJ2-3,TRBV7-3,ASSATGGVPNTQY
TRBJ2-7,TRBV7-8,ASSSNVAHPYEQY
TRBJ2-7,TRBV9,ASSVNEQY
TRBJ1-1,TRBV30,AWSAGPMVLGAF
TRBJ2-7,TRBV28,ASSLRTSGTWGSYEQY
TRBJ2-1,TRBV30,AWTPPAGIPPFNNEQF
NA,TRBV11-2,ASSPHLASEQY
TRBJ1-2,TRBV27,ASSPHRVWNYGYT
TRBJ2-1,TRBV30,ASSLSAGGRAEQF
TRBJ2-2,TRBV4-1,ASSQTGFNTGELF